The 13 T cell receptor beta chains in this list originate from one sample, sequenced in a study of blood T cell repertoires in COVID-19 (dated by TCRdb to between 2020 and 2021). Libraries came from the immunoSEQ multiplex PCR assay. The clones in this table, taken by TCRdb from immuneACCESS, are in-frame only. Not every clone is retained; where verified, under half of the shortfall comes from an unresolved V gene, and the cause of the rest is unknown. The table for this sample lists around 300,000 clones; roughly nine tenths of them were counted only once. The ten most abundant clones make up roughly 6.3% of the sample. The sequenced sample was PBMCs or T cells enriched from blood (not recorded which). The receptors here all came from a woman between 40 and 50 years old who had recovered from COVID-19.

The chain joins TRBV24-1 to TRBJ1-2; the match to TRBD1 covers 8 bases. The V gene's germline CDR1 is KGHDR and CDR2 SFDVKD. The CDR3 loop spans 15 amino acids. The V gene end was trimmed by 3 bases and the J gene end by 2 bases; junction bases not matched to a gene: 4. The CDR3 nucleotides read TGTGCCACCAGTGATCCGGGACAGGACAACTATGGCTACACCTTC. Its translation is CATSDPGQDNYGYTF.

The chain couples TRBV28 to TRBJ1-2; 7 bases are shared with TRBD1. This CDR3 contains 16 residues. CDR1 is MDHEN and CDR2 is SYDVKM in the germline V gene. The V and J ends lost 6 bases and 7 bases, in that order; junction bases with no gene match: 17. Here the CDR3 reads CASSFPTTTGLSGYTF. The CDR3 DNA is TGTGCCAGCAGCTTCCCCACAACGACAGGGCTTTCTGGCTACACCTTC.

The chain employs TRBV30 and TRBJ2-7; no firm D call. The CDR3 consists of 14 residues. Trimming stripped 0 bases from V and 2 bases from J, with 11 bases between. CDR1 is GTSNPN and CDR2 is SVGIG in the germline V gene (reference sequence). CDR3 region: CAWSVPGYPYEQYF. Here the CDR3 DNA reads TGTGCCTGGAGTGTACCAGGATACCCCTACGAGCAGTACTTC.

DNA for the CDR3: TGCGCCAGCAGCTCAGGGGGGCGAGCGGGAGAGTATGGCTACACCTTC. This translates into CASSSGGRAGEYGYTF. V gene TRBV5-1 combines with J gene TRBJ1-2; 7 bases align to TRBD1. The CDR3 has 16 amino acids. CDR1 and CDR2 from the germline V gene are SGHRS and YFSETQ. The trim removed 3 bases at V and 5 bases at J, leaving 13 bases unmatched.

The chain employs TRBV7-2 and TRBJ2-1, with D possibly TRBD2 on 5 matching bases. The V end was cut by 3 bases, the J end by 0 bases, with 12 bases between. Germline V gene data show CDR1 as SGHTA and CDR2 as FQGNSA. The CDR3 is made up of 16 amino acids. The CDR3 DNA reads as TGTGCCAGCAGCTTCGGGGAGTTTGGCTCCTACAATGAGCAGTTCTTC. Protein product: CASSFGEFGSYNEQFF.

V and J are TRBV7-9 and TRBJ2-2; 8 positions match TRBD2. The germline gives CDR1 SEHNR, CDR2 FQNEAQ (reference sequence). The CDR3 is 17 amino acids. Losses at the gene ends were 2 bases for V and 6 bases for J; bases not matched to a gene: 11. Written as DNA, the CDR3 is TGTGCCAGCAGCTTATGGTTCGGGGGGGCGTCGGCCGGGGAGCTGTTTTTT. It translates to CASSLWFGGASAGELFF.

The gene calls are TRBV2 and TRBJ2-5; maybe TRBD1 (5 bases). The CDR3 length is 13 residues. V lost 7 bases to trimming and J lost 2 bases, with 11 bases between them. CDR1 and CDR2 from the germline V gene are SNHLY and FYNNEI. The CDR3 spells CASKGRVQETQYF. The CDR3 DNA is TGTGCCAGCAAGGGCAGGGTACAAGAGACCCAGTACTTC. The variable domain in full, completed from reference TRBV2 and TRBJ2-5, reads EPEVTQTPSHQVTQMGQEVILRCVPISNHLYFYWYRQILGQKVEFLVSFYNNEISEKSEIFDDQFSVERPDGSNFTLKIRSTKLEDSAMYFCASKGRVQETQYFGPGTRLLVL.

This clone has more than one count but fewer than ten. The chain recombines TRBV19 with TRBJ2-7; 9 bases are shared with TRBD2. The germline CDR1 and CDR2 sequences are LNHDA and SQIVND (reference sequence). The CDR3 loop spans 13 amino acids. The trim removed 5 bases at V and 5 bases at J, leaving 4 bases unmatched. Here the CDR3 reads CASSRTSENEQYF. CDR3 in DNA: TGTGCCAGTAGTCGGACTAGCGAGAACGAGCAGTACTTC.

The V gene is TRBV5-1, the J gene TRBJ1-4; 11 bases line up with TRBD1. The CDR3 sequence is 14 residues long. J gave up 7 bases and V 7 bases, and 6 bases lay outside the gene matches. Germline CDR1 and CDR2: SGHRS and YFSETQ. CDR3 nucleotides: TGCGCCAGCGGACAGGGGGCCGGGGGTGAAAAACTGTTTTTT. It specifies CASGQGAGGEKLFF.

This chain connects TRBV5-1 to TRBJ1-2; D gene ambiguous. The CDR3 loop spans 13 amino acids. CDR1 is SGHRS, CDR2 YFSETQ, per germline. Trimming pared 1 base from V and 0 bases from J, leaving 4 bases between. The CDR3 reads CASSLTANYGYTF. The CDR3 DNA reads TGCGCCAGCAGCTTGACAGCTAACTATGGCTACACCTTC. Complete variable domain (other parts from reference TRBV5-1 and TRBJ1-2): KAGVTQTPRYLIKTRGQQVTLSCSPISGHRSVSWYQQTPGQGLQFLFEYFSETQRNKGNFPGRFSGRQFSNSRSEMNVSTLELGDSALYLCASSLTANYGYTFGSGTRLTVV.

CDR3 coding DNA: TGTGCCAGCAGTGCGTCTACCTTTCCCTACGAGCAGTACTTC. Its protein is CASSASTFPYEQYF. The chain carries TRBV2 and TRBJ2-7; no firm D call. The CDR3 runs to 14 residues. V lost 4 bases, J lost 2 bases, and 12 bases lay in between. Germline V lookup: CDR1 SNHLY, CDR2 FYNNEI.

The rearrangement uses TRBV7-9 and TRBJ2-7, with D tentatively TRBD1 (6 bases). The CDR3 loop spans 16 amino acids. The germline V gene encodes CDR1 SEHNR and CDR2 FQNEAQ (reference sequence). Trimming took 4 bases from V and 1 from J, leaving 17 bases between them. The CDR3 here is CASSSTGHPRSYEQYF. CDR3 nucleotides: TGTGCCAGCAGCTCCACGGGACACCCGCGTTCCTACGAGCAGTACTTC. Combining the CDR3 with reference TRBV7-9 and TRBJ2-7 gives the whole variable domain DTGVSQNPRHKITKRGQNVTFRCDPISEHNRLYWYRQTLGQGPEFLTYFQNEAQLEKSRLLSDRFSAERPKGSFSTLEIQRTEQGDSAMYLCASSSTGHPRSYEQYFGPGTRLTVT.

This chain joins TRBV30 and TRBJ2-2, with 7 bases matching TRBD1. Trimming removed 2 bases from V and 7 bases from J; junction bases left unmatched: 10. The germline V gene has CDR1 GTSNPN and CDR2 SVGIG (reference sequence). The CDR3 covers 15 residues. The DNA for the CDR3 is TGTGCCTGGAGTCCCCGCGACAGGGACGACGGGGAGCTGTTTTTT. Protein sequence: CAWSPRDRDDGELFF.